This T cell receptor beta chain appears in the sequencing data of a study of molecular identifiers for immune sequencing clone quantification (dated by TCRdb to the late 2010s). Concerning the study at large: For a replicate experiment, RNA from roughly 20,000 or 100,000 naive CD8 T cells was divided into five aliquots, and four of the five aliquots were sequenced. This methods study used CD8 T cells to benchmark TCR RNA copy counting and molecular-identifier clustering-based TCR repertoire sequencing (MIDCIRS).

This clonotype occurred many times. The clone's antigen remains unknown. The record has no base qualities; no much larger clone is one base away. The library was prepared using PCR. Sequencer: Illumina HiSeq 4000. Bulk TCR libraries were made following a previously described method, with the TCR primers given in Table S5. The Qiagen AllPrep DNA/RNA kit was used to purify total RNA. Reads from multiple sequencing runs of the same library were pooled before analysis. Under the source paper's analysis protocol: Reads were retained only if an exact TCR constant sequence was present, and the retained reads were trimmed to 150 nt and grouped according to their 12-nt molecular barcodes. Reads in each barcode group were sub-clustered using a 15% Levenshtein threshold, and a quality-weighted consensus sequence was built for each RNA molecule. Non-functional sequences were removed, as were lower-count sequences one edit away from another. On the basis of fitting two negative binomial distributions, barcode sub-clusters with fewer than 20% of the maximum read count were discarded. TCRdb reran the public reads through fastp at Q25 and MiXCR, keeping productive beta chains. Under each unique CDR3 protein, matching rows form one entry showing the most common genes and DNA. What appears here as the V and J calls and clone size reflects TCRdb's work, not the paper's. This sample gives 550,000 to 750,000 distinct CDR3 sequences in total; roughly 21% of them show up just once. The ten largest make up approximately 0.9% of the sample.

The full study reports these points: Spiked-in Jurkat TCR RNA equivalent to a single cell was reported to be detectable even among fewer than 1.2 million naive CD8 T cells. In CMV-specific effector cells, clones with more than 20 RNA copies contained over 97% of molecules, whereas in naive cells such clones contained under 1% of molecules. When barcode sub-clustering was not used, chimeric consensus sequences inflated TCR diversity, with chimeras reaching as high as 47%. About three recovered TCR RNA copies per cell were obtained by modeling, versus approximately 10 by digital PCR, implying a capture efficiency of 30% to 35%. Naive libraries contained spiked-in Jurkat TCR RNA (around ten copies' worth), which is not part of the donor repertoire. Highly expanded clone sizes could be underestimated because identical TCR molecules may share a barcode.

Libraries of naive CD8 T cells were built from approximately 20,000 to 980,000 sorted cells, with 10%, 30% or 50% of the purified RNA used. Naive CD8 T cells, defined as CD8+CD4-CCR7+CD45RA+, were FACS-sorted into RLT Plus buffer on a BD FACSAria II. Ten to eleven TCR copies' worth of Jurkat RNA were spiked into roughly 17,000-1,100,000 naive CD8 T cell samples to test detection sensitivity. CD8 T cells were enriched using RosetteSep CD8+ T Cell Enrichment Cocktail and Ficoll-Paque, and the enriched cells then underwent ACK red cell lysis. For CDR1 and CDR2, the germline V gene lists MGHRA and YSYEKL. V gives up 2 bases and J gives up 3 bases, and the segment between their germline ends measures 11 bases. Spanning cysteine to phenylalanine, the CDR3 consists of 14 amino acids. The read is trimmed to its CDR3 DNA, 42 bases read in frame from base 1.

The V gene is TRBV4-1 and the J gene is TRBJ2-7; TRBD1 is perhaps the D gene, given 6 matching bases. This clonotype was obtained from a human donor in good health. Some libraries in this study had Jurkat cell RNA spiked in. Sequencing was done on a sample of naive CD8+ T cells from blood, with Jurkat cell RNA spiked in. According to the study, the label for this sample's cell subset or site signals: FACS-sorted CD8+CD4-CCR7+CD45RA+ naive T cells. The DNA reads as follows: TGCGCCAGCAGCCAATTTCAGGGGAACTACGAGCAGTACTTC. Protein translation: CASSQFQGNYEQYF.